This T cell receptor (beta chain) is from a study of T cell repertoires in cytomegalovirus infection. Study background: Both CMV infection and a matching HLA type were indicated by public TCR beta signatures. Study observations and caveats: The response measured ex vivo was dominated by TCR beta clonotypes (HLA-C-restricted and CMV-specific). Identification of carriers of CMV plus the relevant HLA was performed using cumulative public TCR beta family frequency.

The CDR3 is made up of 18 amino acids. Trimming took 6 bases from V and 1 from J; bases not matched to a gene: 11. CDR1 is MDHEN and CDR2 is SYDVKM in the germline V gene. This clonotype was detected a few times. Its antigen is unidentified. MiXCR was run by TCRdb on the reads, yielding one entry per CDR3 protein. The sample comprises roughly 300,000 distinct CDR3 sequences, about 23% of which are singletons, and approximately 14% rests with the top ten. The chain joins TRBV28 to TRBJ2-3, with 12 bases aligning to TRBD2. This clonotype was obtained from a human donor in good health (CMV status not recorded). Some clones in this sample may be carry-over from other donors' samples. Input material: PBMCs. CDR3 DNA sequence: TGTGCCAGCAGACCGTGGACTAGCGGGGAAACCGGCACAGATACGCAGTATTTT. It specifies CASRPWTSGETGTDTQYF.